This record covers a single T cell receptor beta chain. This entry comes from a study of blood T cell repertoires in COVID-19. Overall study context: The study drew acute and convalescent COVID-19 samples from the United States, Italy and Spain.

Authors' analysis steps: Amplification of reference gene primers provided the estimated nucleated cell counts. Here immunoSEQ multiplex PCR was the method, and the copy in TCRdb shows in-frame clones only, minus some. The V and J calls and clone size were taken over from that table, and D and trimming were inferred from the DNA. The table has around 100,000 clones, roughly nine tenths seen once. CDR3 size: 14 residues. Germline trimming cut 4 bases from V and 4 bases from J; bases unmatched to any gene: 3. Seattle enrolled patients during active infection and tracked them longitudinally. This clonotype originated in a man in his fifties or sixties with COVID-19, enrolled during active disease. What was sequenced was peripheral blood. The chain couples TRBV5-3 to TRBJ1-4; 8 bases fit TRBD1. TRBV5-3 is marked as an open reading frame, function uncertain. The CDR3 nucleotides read TGTGCCAGAAGCGCGGGACAGGTTAATGAAAAACTGTTTTTT. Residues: CARSAGQVNEKLFF.